A single sample is the source of the 11 T cell receptor beta chains below, sequenced in a study of sequential checkpoint blockade in melanoma (dated by TCRdb to between 2018 and 2021). According to the study, the label for this sample's treatment or condition signals: randomized to nivolumab then ipilimumab (arm A) or the reverse (arm B). Receptor amplification or capture employed the immunoSEQ multiplex PCR assay. As stored in TCRdb, this immuneACCESS dataset retains in-frame rearrangements with V and J assigned. A fraction of the clones does not appear; measured against another copy, unresolved V genes explain less than half of the discrepancy, and the remainder lacks a known reason. The sample records 9,000 to 10,000 clones, 59% of which are singletons. About 41% of the sample lies in the top ten. This material consisted of CD8+ T cells sorted from blood (inferred from file names), taken from a patient given nivolumab and ipilimumab in sequence. The receptors come from a human donor with melanoma.

Only one count was recorded for this clone. The chain uses TRBV7-9 and TRBJ1-3, with D hard to call. The CDR3 length is 13 residues. Trimming pared 3 bases from V and 0 bases from J, leaving 3 bases between. Germline V lookup: CDR1 SEHNR, CDR2 FQNEAQ (reference sequence). CDR3 amino acids: CASSLSSGNTIYF. The CDR3 DNA reads as TGTGCCAGCAGCTTGAGCTCTGGAAACACCATATATTTT.

The chain recombines TRBV5-1 with TRBJ2-7, with no clear D. The V end was cut by 0 bases, the J end by 0 bases, with 10 bases between. The CDR3 has 15 residues. Germline lookup yields CDR1 SGHRS and CDR2 YFSETQ. CDR3 protein: CASSLEAAASYEQYF. The CDR3 DNA reads TGCGCCAGCAGCTTGGAGGCGGCGGCCTCCTACGAGCAGTACTTC. The full variable domain, in which reference TRBV5-1 and TRBJ2-7 provide the parts outside the CDR3, is KAGVTQTPRYLIKTRGQQVTLSCSPISGHRSVSWYQQTPGQGLQFLFEYFSETQRNKGNFPGRFSGRQFSNSRSEMNVSTLELGDSALYLCASSLEAAASYEQYFGPGTRLTVT.

There are a few counts of this clone. The gene calls are TRBV9 and TRBJ2-2, with 7 bases matching TRBD1. Germline CDR1 and CDR2: SGDLS and YYNGEE. J gave up 6 bases and V 0 bases, and 8 bases lay outside the gene matches. The length of the CDR3 is 16 residues. The CDR3: CASSVETGWVAGELFF. The CDR3 DNA sequence: TGTGCCAGCAGCGTAGAGACAGGGTGGGTGGCCGGGGAGCTGTTTTTT.

This sequence joins TRBV9 and TRBJ2-2, with unresolved D. The CDR3 spans 12 residues. CDR1 and CDR2 (germline): SGDLS, YYNGEE. The V gene lost 4 bases and the J gene lost 2 bases, with 3 bases spanning the gap. The CDR3 nucleotides read TGTGCCAGCAGCCTTAACACCGGGGAGCTGTTTTTT. It translates to CASSLNTGELFF.

The chain carries TRBV10-3 and TRBJ2-2; TRBD1 aligns across 10 bases. V shed 0 bases and J 4 bases; nucleotides not matched to a gene: 8. Germline values: CDR1 ENHRY, CDR2 SYGVKD. The CDR3 is made up of 18 amino acids. CDR3 DNA: TGTGCCATCAGTGAGTCGATGACAGGGGGCTCGGCCACCGGGGAGCTGTTTTTT. It encodes CAISESMTGGSATGELFF.

This chain uses TRBV18 with TRBJ1-2; 11 bases match TRBD1. CDR1 KGHSH and CDR2 LQKENI come from the germline V gene. V shed 2 bases and J 8 bases; nucleotides not matched to a gene: 4. CDR3 length: 14 amino acids. The CDR3 reads CASSPGQGAEGYTF. The CDR3 DNA follows: TGTGCCAGCTCACCAGGACAGGGGGCCGAGGGCTACACCTTC.

The chain has TRBV6-5 and TRBJ1-1; tentative D call: TRBD1 (6 bases). This CDR3 contains 13 residues. The germline V and J ends were trimmed by 0 bases and 11 bases, with 13 bases remaining between them. The germline CDR1 and CDR2 sequences are MNHEY and SVGAGI. CDR3 region: CASSYSQGKAAFF. CDR3 DNA: TGTGCCAGCAGTTACTCTCAGGGGAAAGCGGCTTTCTTT.

DNA of the CDR3: TGTGCCAGCAGTTTCGGGTTGAACACTGAAGCTTTCTTT. This codes for CASSFGLNTEAFF. This sequence joins TRBV28 and TRBJ1-1; D gene unclear. The CDR3 length is 13 residues. Trimming removed 3 bases from V and 0 bases from J, with 5 bases in between. Germline V CDR1 and CDR2: MDHEN, SYDVKM.

This chain uses TRBV11-2 with TRBJ2-7; perhaps TRBD1 as D (5 bases). The CDR3 covers 15 residues. CDR1 is SGHAT and CDR2 is FQNNGV in the germline V gene. V was clipped by 1 base and J by 3 bases, with 13 bases between them. The CDR3 DNA reads as TGTGCCAGCAGCTTAGTGGTGGGGCGAGGCTACGAGCAGTACTTC. It yields the protein CASSLVVGRGYEQYF.

CDR3: CASSTGGGGNEQYF. The CDR3 bases are TGTGCCAGCAGTACAGGGGGCGGTGGGAACGAGCAGTACTTC. The chain joins TRBV28 to TRBJ2-7; 9 nucleotides align to TRBD1. Germline CDR1 is MDHEN and CDR2 is SYDVKM. The ends lost 5 bases at V and 5 bases at J; junction bases unmatched: 7. This CDR3 comprises 14 residues.

The chain employs TRBV2 and TRBJ1-1; no firm D call. Trimming took off 6 bases at V and 5 bases at J, with 7 bases between the two ends. This CDR3 has 11 residues. Germline V gene sequence: CDR1 SNHLY, CDR2 FYNNEI. The DNA of the CDR3 is TGTGCCAGCAGGGCCGGGACTGAAGCTTTCTTT. This sequence encodes CASRAGTEAFF.